Below are 14 T cell receptor beta chains sequenced from a single sample in a study of tumor-infiltrating lymphocytes in oesophageal squamous cell carcinoma. TCRdb redid the calling of the PCR reads with MiXCR, one entry per CDR3 protein. The sample lists about 15,000 distinct CDR3 sequences; roughly 47% were seen once. The source material was blood. These TCRs come from a male donor with esophageal squamous cell carcinoma.

This clonotype was found many times. The chain uses TRBV24-1 and TRBJ2-3, with D tentatively TRBD2 (6 bases). CDR3 length: 16 residues. Trimming took off 4 bases at V and 3 bases at J, with 16 bases between the two ends. Germline V CDR1 and CDR2: KGHDR, SFDVKD. The CDR3 protein is CATSDYTSPGTDTQYF. Here the CDR3 DNA reads TGTGCCACCAGTGACTACACTAGCCCCGGTACAGATACGCAGTATTTT.

This clonotype occurred a few times. The chain joins TRBV19 to TRBJ1-2; D ambiguous. The CDR3 consists of 9 residues. Looked up from germline, CDR1 is LNHDA and CDR2 is SQIVND (reference sequence). V shed 8 bases and J shed 7 bases, with 5 bases lying between them. CDR3 sequence: CASGRGYTF. The CDR3 DNA reads TGTGCCAGTGGACGTGGCTACACCTTC.

This clonotype was seen a handful of times. A much more abundant neighbour one base away suggests this may be a read error. The rearrangement joins TRBV7-3 to TRBJ2-7; 9 nucleotides line up with TRBD1. With the DNA end fitting TRBJ2-1 better, the J assignment may be wrong. The germline gives CDR1 SGHTA, CDR2 FQGTGA. This CDR3 is built from 15 residues. The CDR3 DNA sequence: TGTGCCAGCAGCTTAAACTGGGGACAGGGAAACGAGCAGTTCTTC. Protein sequence: CASSLNWGQGNEQFF.

This clonotype is a singleton in its sample. The chain combines TRBV5-1 with TRBJ2-5, with no clear D. Trimming removed 4 bases from V and 11 bases from J, with 18 bases in between. CDR1 and CDR2 from the germline V gene are SGHRS and YFSETQ. The CDR3 totals 13 residues. The CDR3 DNA follows: TGCGCCAGCAGCACTGGGTCTTCAGAAGAGCAGTACTTC. Translating gives CASSTGSSEEQYF.

The chain combines TRBV7-9 with TRBJ1-5; D remains unclear. In germline, CDR1 is SEHNR, CDR2 FQNEAQ (reference sequence). The V end lost 2 bases, the J end lost 1 base, and 21 bases lay between the germline ends. The CDR3 extends over 19 amino acids. CDR3 region: CASSLPRGRSLLSNQPQHF. The CDR3 nucleotides read TGTGCCAGCAGCTTACCCCGGGGAAGGTCCCTCTTGAGCAATCAGCCCCAGCATTTT.

In its sample, this clonotype was seen many times. The DNA for the CDR3 is TGTGCCATCAGTGCAAGGCTACAAGAGACCCAGTACTTC. Amino acids: CAISARLQETQYF. V gene TRBV10-3 combines with J gene TRBJ2-1; D is unclear. The J call may be in error: the DNA end matches TRBJ2-5 better. Germline-derived CDR1 and CDR2 are ENHRY and SYGVKD. The CDR3 is 13 amino acids.

The gene calls are TRBV3-1 and TRBJ2-7; D uncertain. The CDR3 length is 15 residues. Germline CDR1 is LGHDT and CDR2 is YNNKEL (reference sequence). V was cut by 0 bases and J by 7 bases, with 16 bases left in between. The CDR3 sequence is CASSQDLRLYNEQYF. DNA of the CDR3: TGTGCCAGCAGCCAAGATCTGAGGCTCTACAATGAGCAGTACTTC.

Judged by abundance, this clonotype is medium-sized. This chain uses TRBV11-2 with TRBJ2-3; TRBD1 matches at 7 bases. This CDR3 contains 16 residues. CDR1 SGHAT and CDR2 FQNNGV come from the germline V gene. V lost 1 base to trimming and J lost 6 bases; unmatched junction nucleotides: 10. CDR3 amino acids: CASSLVGSTGWDTQYF. The CDR3 nucleotides are TGTGCCAGCAGCTTAGTAGGATCGACAGGGTGGGATACGCAGTATTTT.

V usage is TRBV7-6 and J usage is TRBJ2-5; 9 bases line up with TRBD2. The ends lost 2 bases at V and 2 bases at J; junction bases unmatched: 3. The CDR3 extends over 15 amino acids. Germline-derived CDR1 and CDR2 are SGHVS and FNYEAQ. The CDR3 DNA is TGTGCCAGCAGCTTATTTGCGGGAGGGCAAGAGACCCAGTACTTC. Protein: CASSLFAGGQETQYF.

Many counts were recorded for this clonotype. A much larger clone lies a single base off, so this may be a read error. The chain is built from TRBV7-6 and TRBJ2-1, with unresolved D. V gave up 0 bases and J gave up 10 bases, with 10 bases separating them. CDR3 length: 13 residues. Germline lookup yields CDR1 SGHVS and CDR2 FNYEAQ. The CDR3 spells CASSLASLGEQFF. The CDR3 DNA sequence: TGTGCCAGCAGCTTAGCCTCTCTCGGCGAGCAGTTCTTC.

With respect to this clonotype: The conserved final phenylalanine or tryptophan is absent from the CDR3, which likely points to a read error. Because the CDR3's place on the DNA is in doubt, the DNA is left out and the CDR3 is given as listed by TCRdb. The chain is built from TRBV28 and TRBJ2-3. Germline CDR1 MDHEN, CDR2 SYDVKM. The CDR3 is 12 amino acids long, termini counted. The CDR3 is CASNQNYDEQFC.

The rearrangement joins TRBV7-3 to TRBJ2-6; D remains unclear. The CDR3 loop spans 13 amino acids. From germline, CDR1 is SGHTA and CDR2 FQGTGA. V was clipped by 9 bases and J by 1 base, with 7 bases between them. DNA for the CDR3: TGTGCCAGTTTGGTGTCTGGGGCCAACGTCCTGACTTTC. Protein sequence: CASLVSGANVLTF. Together with reference TRBV7-3 and TRBJ2-6, the CDR3 gives the full variable domain: GAGVSQTPSNKVTEKGKYVELRCDPISGHTALYWYRQSLGQGPEFLIYFQGTGAADDSGLPNDRFFAVRPEGSVSTLKIQRTERGDSAVYLCASLVSGANVLTFGAGSRLTVL.

A word on this clonotype: Possible read error: a much larger clone is one base away. J is TRBJ2-5 and V is TRBV2, with TRBD2 identical over 7 bases. The last part of the DNA fits TRBJ2-1 better; the J call may be wrong. Looked up from germline, CDR1 is SNHLY and CDR2 is FYNNEI. The length of the CDR3 is 15 residues. CDR3 DNA sequence: TGTGCCAGCACCGTTGGGGTGGGGGGGTTCTACGAGCAGTTCTTC. As protein: CASTVGVGGFYEQFF.

The V call is TRBV5-1, the J call TRBJ2-1, with 10 bases matching TRBD2. The end of the DNA is better explained by TRBJ2-7, so the J call may be wrong. The CDR3 runs to 15 residues. Germline V CDR1 and CDR2: SGHRS, YFSETQ. CDR3 region: CASSLGGTSVDEQYF. The CDR3, as DNA: TGCGCCAGCAGCTTGGGCGGGACTAGCGTCGACGAGCAGTACTTC.